The 21 T cell receptor beta chains given below trace back to one sample, sequenced in a study of identical twins. TCRdb reprocessed the 5' RACE reads via MiXCR and lists one record per CDR3 protein. The table includes 200,000 or so distinct CDR3 sequences, around 6.9% detected once. These sequences were also reported in another study, on yellow fever vaccine responses in identical twins.

The specimen sequenced was memory (CD45RO+) T cells sorted from blood. The receptors derive from a woman under 30 in good health.

This clonotype was seen ten or more times. The gene calls are TRBV3-1 and TRBJ2-7; no reliable D call. CDR1 and CDR2 (germline): LGHDT, YNNKEL (reference sequence). The CDR3 is made up of 15 amino acids. V lost 2 bases to trimming and J lost 2 bases, with 13 bases between them. The CDR3, as DNA: TGTGCCAGCAGCCAAAAACTCCTCAGCCCCTACGAGCAGTACTTC. Protein product: CASSQKLLSPYEQYF.

This clonotype was recorded a few times. This chain uses TRBV15 with TRBJ2-6; D is ambiguous. CDR1 is LNHNV and CDR2 is YYDKDF in the germline V gene (reference sequence). The CDR3 loop spans 16 amino acids. The V end lost 2 bases, the J end lost 2 bases, and 10 bases lay between the germline ends. CDR3 nucleotides: TGTGCCACCAGCAGACAACACGGAACTGGGGCCAACGTCCTGACTTTC. This gives the protein CATSRQHGTGANVLTF.

This clonotype has more than one count but fewer than ten. CDR3 bases: TGTGCCAGCACCCTGGAACAACGTGGCTACACCTTC. Protein: CASTLEQRGYTF. The V gene is TRBV12-3 or TRBV12-4, the J gene TRBJ1-2, with D unclear. V dropped 7 bases and J dropped 7 bases, with 13 bases sitting between them. This CDR3 spans 12 amino acids.

This clonotype was recorded many times. V is TRBV9 and J is TRBJ2-1; TRBD2 is a possible D gene (5 bases). V shed 0 bases and J shed 9 bases, with 13 bases lying between them. The CDR3 contains 14 residues. The germline V gene has CDR1 SGDLS and CDR2 YYNGEE. The CDR3 here is CASSVESSAGEQFF. The CDR3 DNA reads TGTGCCAGCAGCGTAGAAAGTAGCGCTGGTGAGCAGTTCTTC.

The chain recombines TRBV18 with TRBJ2-1; D is uncertain. The CDR3 extends over 15 amino acids. Trimming cost V 3 bases and J 6 bases, with 15 bases left between them. The germline V gene has CDR1 KGHSH and CDR2 LQKENI. Here the CDR3 reads CASSPTTQLGNEQFF. In nucleotides, the CDR3 is TGTGCCAGCTCACCCACTACGCAGTTGGGCAATGAGCAGTTCTTC. Full variable domain (rest looked up from reference TRBV18 and TRBJ2-1): NAGVMQNPRHLVRRRGQEARLRCSPMKGHSHVYWYRQLPEEGLKFMVYLQKENIIDESGMPKERFSAEFPKEGPSILRIQQVVRGDSAAYFCASSPTTQLGNEQFFGPGTRLTVL.

This clonotype was detected ten times or more. The chain employs TRBV5-1 and TRBJ2-2; 7 positions agree with TRBD2. CDR3 length: 16 residues. Germline assignment: CDR1 SGHRS and CDR2 YFSETQ. With V trimmed by 1 base and J by 1 base, 4 bases remained unmatched. The CDR3 reads CASSLLLAENTGELFF. As DNA, the CDR3 is TGCGCCAGCAGCTTGTTGCTAGCGGAGAACACCGGGGAGCTGTTTTTT.

The rearrangement uses TRBV10-3 and TRBJ1-5, with D unresolved. V was shortened by 8 bases and J by 0 bases, with 5 bases between the two germline ends. This CDR3 contains 12 residues. Per germline, CDR1 ENHRY and CDR2 SYGVKD. The CDR3, as DNA: TGTGCCATCGGGAATAGCAATCAGCCCCAGCATTTT. Translated: CAIGNSNQPQHF.

Concerning this clonotype: A read error may account for a junction end that differs from germline. The chain combines TRBV23-1 with TRBJ2-7, with 7 bases identical to TRBD1. TRBV23-1 is sorted into the ORF group, with uncertain function. CDR3 size: 16 residues. The CDR3 loop is CASSFPDRASSYEQDF. The CDR3 DNA reads TGCGCCAGCAGTTTTCCCGACAGGGCTAGCTCCTACGAGCAGGACTTC.

A few counts support this clonotype. The chain is built from TRBV4-3 and TRBJ2-6; D call uncertain. The CDR3 has 14 residues. Germline-derived CDR1 and CDR2 are LGHNA and YSLEER. V was shortened by 7 bases and J by 0 bases, with 7 bases between the two germline ends. The CDR3 region has the DNA TGCGCCAGCAAGATCGACTCTGGGGCCAACGTCCTGACTTTC. This sequence encodes CASKIDSGANVLTF.

Many counts were recorded for this clonotype. This chain links TRBV4-3 with TRBJ2-3; possible D gene TRBD2, 5 bases. V was pared by 0 bases and J by 0 bases, with 7 bases between. This CDR3 is built from 15 residues. Germline lookup yields CDR1 LGHNA and CDR2 YSLEER. CDR3 loop: CASSQDAGSTDTQYF. The DNA of the CDR3 is TGCGCCAGCAGCCAAGATGCGGGTAGCACAGATACGCAGTATTTT.

This chain joins TRBV3-1 and TRBJ2-1; possible D gene TRBD2, 6 bases. The V gene's germline CDR1 is LGHDT and CDR2 YNNKEL (reference sequence). V shed 4 bases and J shed 9 bases, with 13 bases lying between them. This CDR3 has 13 residues. CDR3: CASSPSWGVEQFF. The CDR3 coding sequence is TGTGCCAGCAGCCCTAGCTGGGGGGTTGAGCAGTTCTTC.

The V call is TRBV3-1, the J call TRBJ2-5, with 8 positions matching TRBD1. Germline lookup yields CDR1 LGHDT and CDR2 YNNKEL (reference sequence). Germline trimming cut 4 bases from V and 4 bases from J; bases unmatched to any gene: 11. This CDR3 has 16 residues. The CDR3 DNA is TGTGCCAGCAGCCGGAAGACAGGGGAATATGCAGAGACCCAGTACTTC. Encoded protein: CASSRKTGEYAETQYF.

The rearrangement uses TRBV20-1 and TRBJ1-4; TRBD1 agrees at 7 bases. With 6 bases clipped from V and 2 bases from J, the junction kept 9 bases outside the gene matches. The V gene's germline CDR1 is DFQATT and CDR2 SNEGSKA (reference sequence). This CDR3 spans 15 amino acids. CDR3 nucleotide sequence: TGCAGTGCCCCTGGGCAGGGACAGACTAATGAAAAACTGTTTTTT. It encodes CSAPGQGQTNEKLFF.

This clonotype came up a few times. The rearrangement links TRBV20-1 to TRBJ2-7; 7 positions match TRBD2. Unmatched junction bases numbered 3, after V lost 4 bases and J lost 3 bases. CDR3 size: 12 residues. The germline V gene encodes CDR1 DFQATT and CDR2 SNEGSKA (reference sequence). CDR3 sequence (DNA): TGCAGTGCTAAGGGACTAATCTACGAGCAGTACTTC. As protein: CSAKGLIYEQYF.

This clonotype was counted many times. The chain links TRBV25-1 to TRBJ2-2; a weak D match, TRBD2 (6 bases). The V gene lost 8 bases and the J gene lost 0 bases, with 10 bases spanning the gap. The CDR3 covers 14 residues. The V gene's germline CDR1 is MGHDK and CDR2 SYGVNS. The CDR3 sequence: CASHRGANTGELFF. The DNA of the CDR3 is TGTGCCAGCCACCGCGGGGCGAACACCGGGGAGCTGTTTTTT.

This clonotype was observed many times. The genes are TRBV10-3 and TRBJ2-1, with D perhaps TRBD1 or TRBD2 (5 bases each). The V and J ends lost 6 bases and 6 bases respectively, with 18 bases between them. CDR3 size: 15 residues. CDR1 and CDR2 (germline): ENHRY, SYGVKD. CDR3 coding DNA: TGTGCCATCAGGGACCCGAGGGAAGGGGCCAATGAGCAGTTCTTC. It codes for CAIRDPREGANEQFF.

This clonotype is medium-sized by share. The chain uses TRBV9 and TRBJ2-2; TRBD2 is a possible D gene (6 bases). The germline V and J ends were trimmed by 3 bases and 2 bases, with 14 bases remaining between them. This CDR3 has 16 residues. Germline values: CDR1 SGDLS, CDR2 YYNGEE. CDR3 nucleotide sequence: TGTGCCAGCAGCGCAGCCGGGAGTTCCAACACCGGGGAGCTGTTTTTT. This translates into CASSAAGSSNTGELFF.

This clonotype was found many times. The rearrangement uses TRBV6-5 and TRBJ2-2; D is uncertain. Germline CDR1 and CDR2: MNHEY and SVGAGI. V was shortened by 2 bases and J by 4 bases, with 11 bases between the two germline ends. This CDR3 spans 15 amino acids. The CDR3 region has the DNA TGTGCCAGCAGTTACATCCGCCCCGCCACCGGGGAGCTGTTTTTT. The encoded protein is CASSYIRPATGELFF.

The genes are TRBV27 and TRBJ2-7; no reliable D call. CDR1 MNHEY and CDR2 SMNVEV come from the germline V gene (reference sequence). Trimming cost V 6 bases and J 2 bases, with 8 bases left between them. The CDR3 totals 12 residues. This chain's CDR3 is CASSPPPYEQYF. Written as DNA, the CDR3 is TGTGCCAGCAGCCCCCCCCCCTACGAGCAGTACTTC.

This clonotype was picked up a small number of times. The rearrangement joins TRBV13 to TRBJ2-5; 9 positions match TRBD2. The V gene's germline CDR1 is PRHDT and CDR2 FYEKMQ (reference sequence). The junction had 9 bases not matched to a gene; V was cut back by 5 bases and J by 2 bases. This CDR3 comprises 16 residues. This chain's CDR3 is CASSRNSGGLQETQYF. DNA for the CDR3: TGTGCCAGCAGCCGCAATAGCGGGGGACTACAAGAGACCCAGTACTTC.

DNA of the CDR3: TGTGCCAGCACCAAAGGCAGGGGAAATCAGCCCCAGCATTTT. Its protein product is CASTKGRGNQPQHF. The chain links TRBV27 to TRBJ1-5; D is perhaps TRBD1 (6 bases). V lost 7 bases to trimming and J lost 4 bases, with 14 bases between them. CDR1 is MNHEY, CDR2 SMNVEV, per germline (reference sequence). The CDR3 has 14 residues.